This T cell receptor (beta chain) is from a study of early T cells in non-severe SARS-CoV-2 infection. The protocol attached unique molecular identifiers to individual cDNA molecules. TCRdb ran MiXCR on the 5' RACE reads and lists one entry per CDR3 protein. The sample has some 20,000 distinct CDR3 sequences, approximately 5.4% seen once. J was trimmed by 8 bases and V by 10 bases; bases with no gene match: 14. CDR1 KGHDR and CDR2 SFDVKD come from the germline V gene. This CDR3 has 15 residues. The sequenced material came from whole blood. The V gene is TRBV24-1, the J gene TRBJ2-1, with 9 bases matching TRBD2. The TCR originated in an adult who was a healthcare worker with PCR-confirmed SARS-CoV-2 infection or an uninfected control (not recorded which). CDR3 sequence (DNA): TGTGCCACATCGCCTAGCGGGACCAGTAGGGATGAGCAGTTCTTC. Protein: CATSPSGTSRDEQFF.